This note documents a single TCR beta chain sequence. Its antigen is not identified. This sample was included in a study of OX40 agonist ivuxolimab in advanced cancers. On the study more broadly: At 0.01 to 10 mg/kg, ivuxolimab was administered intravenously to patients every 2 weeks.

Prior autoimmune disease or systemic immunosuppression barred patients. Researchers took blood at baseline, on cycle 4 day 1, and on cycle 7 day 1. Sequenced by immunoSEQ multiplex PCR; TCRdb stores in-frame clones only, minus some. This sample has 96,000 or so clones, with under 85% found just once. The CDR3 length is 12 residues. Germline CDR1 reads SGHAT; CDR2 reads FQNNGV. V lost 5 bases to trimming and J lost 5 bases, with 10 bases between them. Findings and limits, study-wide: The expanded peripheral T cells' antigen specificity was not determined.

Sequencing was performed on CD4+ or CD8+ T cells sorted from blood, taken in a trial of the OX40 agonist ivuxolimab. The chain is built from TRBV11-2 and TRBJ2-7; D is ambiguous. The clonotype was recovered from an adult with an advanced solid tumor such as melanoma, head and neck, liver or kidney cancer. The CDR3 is CASSHKNHEQYF. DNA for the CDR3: TGTGCCAGCAGCCACAAAAACCACGAGCAGTACTTC.